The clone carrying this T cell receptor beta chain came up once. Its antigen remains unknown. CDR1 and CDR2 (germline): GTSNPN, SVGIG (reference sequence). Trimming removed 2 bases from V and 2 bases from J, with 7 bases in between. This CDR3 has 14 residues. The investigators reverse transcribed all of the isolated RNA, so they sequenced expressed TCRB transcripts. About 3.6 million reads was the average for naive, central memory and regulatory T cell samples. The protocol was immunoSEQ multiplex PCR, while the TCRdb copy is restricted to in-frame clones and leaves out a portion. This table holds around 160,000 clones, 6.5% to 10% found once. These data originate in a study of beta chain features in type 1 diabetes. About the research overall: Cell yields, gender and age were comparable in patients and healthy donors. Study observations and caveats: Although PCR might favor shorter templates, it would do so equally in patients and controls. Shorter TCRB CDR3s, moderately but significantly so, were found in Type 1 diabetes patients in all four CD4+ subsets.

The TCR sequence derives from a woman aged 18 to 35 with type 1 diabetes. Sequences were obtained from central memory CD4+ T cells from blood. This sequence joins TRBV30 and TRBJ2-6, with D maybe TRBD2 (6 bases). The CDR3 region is CAWSWEAGANVLTF. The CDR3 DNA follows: TGTGCCTGGAGTTGGGAGGCTGGGGCCAACGTCCTGACTTTC.